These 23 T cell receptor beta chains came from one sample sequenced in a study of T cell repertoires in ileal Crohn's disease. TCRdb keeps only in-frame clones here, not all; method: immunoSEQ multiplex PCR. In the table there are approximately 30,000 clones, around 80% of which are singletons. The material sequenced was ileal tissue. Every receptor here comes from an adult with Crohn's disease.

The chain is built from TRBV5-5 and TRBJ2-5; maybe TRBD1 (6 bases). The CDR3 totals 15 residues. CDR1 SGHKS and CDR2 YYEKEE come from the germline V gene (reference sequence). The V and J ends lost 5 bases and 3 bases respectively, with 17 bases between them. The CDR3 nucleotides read TGTGCCAGCAGTCAGGGGCCCGACTATAAAGAGACCCAGTACTTC. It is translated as CASSQGPDYKETQYF.

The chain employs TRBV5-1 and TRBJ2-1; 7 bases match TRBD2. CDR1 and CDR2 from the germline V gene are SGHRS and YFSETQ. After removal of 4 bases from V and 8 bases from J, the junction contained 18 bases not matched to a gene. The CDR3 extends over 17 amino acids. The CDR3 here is CASSRGSGGAGKDEQFF. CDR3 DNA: TGCGCCAGCAGCCGCGGCAGTGGAGGAGCGGGAAAGGATGAGCAGTTCTTC.

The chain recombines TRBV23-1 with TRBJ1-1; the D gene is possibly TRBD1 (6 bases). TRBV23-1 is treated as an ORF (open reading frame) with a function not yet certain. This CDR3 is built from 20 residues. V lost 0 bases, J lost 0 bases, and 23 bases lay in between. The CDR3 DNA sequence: TGCGCCAGCAGTCAATCTCCCAAATCCCCCCCAGGGGCAATGAACACTGAAGCTTTCTTT. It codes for CASSQSPKSPPGAMNTEAFF.

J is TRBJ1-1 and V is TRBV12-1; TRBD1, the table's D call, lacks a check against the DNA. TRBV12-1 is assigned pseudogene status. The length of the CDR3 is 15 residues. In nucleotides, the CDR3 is TGTGCCATTGTAAATCACAGGGGGGGTGACACTGAAGCTTTCTTT. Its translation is CAIVNHRGGDTEAFF.

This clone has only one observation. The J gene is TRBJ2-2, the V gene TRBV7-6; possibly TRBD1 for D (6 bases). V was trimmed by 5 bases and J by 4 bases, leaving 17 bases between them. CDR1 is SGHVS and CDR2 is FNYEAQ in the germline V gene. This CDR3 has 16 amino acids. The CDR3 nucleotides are TGTGCCAGCAGCAGGGGTAGGGGGTTCCTCACCGGGGAGCTGTTTTTT. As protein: CASSRGRGFLTGELFF.

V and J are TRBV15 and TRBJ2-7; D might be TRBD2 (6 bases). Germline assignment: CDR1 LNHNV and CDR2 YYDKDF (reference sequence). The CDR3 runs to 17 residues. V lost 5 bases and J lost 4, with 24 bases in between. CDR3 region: CATSRAEGGVVLYEQYF. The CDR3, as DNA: TGTGCCACCAGCCGTGCGGAGGGCGGAGTAGTTTTGTACGAGCAGTACTTC.

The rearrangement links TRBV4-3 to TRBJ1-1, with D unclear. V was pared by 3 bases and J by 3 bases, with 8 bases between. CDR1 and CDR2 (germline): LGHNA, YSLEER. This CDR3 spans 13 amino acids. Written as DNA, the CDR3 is TGCGCCAGCAGCCAGGGCTACTACACTGAAGCTTTCTTT. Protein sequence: CASSQGYYTEAFF.

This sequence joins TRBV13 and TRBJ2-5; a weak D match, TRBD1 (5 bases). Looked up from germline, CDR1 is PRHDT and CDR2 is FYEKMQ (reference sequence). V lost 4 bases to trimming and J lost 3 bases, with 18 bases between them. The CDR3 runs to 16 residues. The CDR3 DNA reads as TGTGCCAGCAGCTCTCGGGCGTCAGGGTGGGAAGAGACCCAGTACTTC. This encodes CASSSRASGWEETQYF.

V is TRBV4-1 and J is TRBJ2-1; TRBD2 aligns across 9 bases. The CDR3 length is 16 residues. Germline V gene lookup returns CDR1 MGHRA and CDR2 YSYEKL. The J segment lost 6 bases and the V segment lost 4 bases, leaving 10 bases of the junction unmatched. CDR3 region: CASSLGGTSRINEQFF. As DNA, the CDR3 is TGCGCCAGCAGCCTAGGGGGGACTAGCCGCATCAATGAGCAGTTCTTC.

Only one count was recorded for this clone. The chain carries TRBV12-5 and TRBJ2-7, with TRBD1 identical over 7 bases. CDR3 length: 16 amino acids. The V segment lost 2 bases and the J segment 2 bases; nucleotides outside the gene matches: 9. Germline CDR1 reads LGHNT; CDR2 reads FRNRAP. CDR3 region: CASGLFRTGPTYEQYF. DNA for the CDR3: TGTGCTAGTGGTTTGTTTAGGACAGGTCCTACCTACGAGCAGTACTTC.

CDR3 nucleotides: TGCGCCAGCAGCCCCGGGACAGGGCACAATCAGCCCCAGCATTTT. Protein product: CASSPGTGHNQPQHF. The chain employs TRBV4-1 and TRBJ1-5; 9 bases map to TRBD1. This CDR3 has 15 amino acids. J gave up 3 bases and V 4 bases, and 4 bases lay outside the gene matches. Germline V gene sequence: CDR1 MGHRA, CDR2 YSYEKL.

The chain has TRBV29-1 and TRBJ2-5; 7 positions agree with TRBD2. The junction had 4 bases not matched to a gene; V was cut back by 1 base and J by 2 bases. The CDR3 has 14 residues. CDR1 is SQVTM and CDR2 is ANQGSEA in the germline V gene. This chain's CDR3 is CSVEGQGGQETQYF. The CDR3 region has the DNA TGCAGCGTTGAAGGCCAGGGAGGGCAAGAGACCCAGTACTTC.

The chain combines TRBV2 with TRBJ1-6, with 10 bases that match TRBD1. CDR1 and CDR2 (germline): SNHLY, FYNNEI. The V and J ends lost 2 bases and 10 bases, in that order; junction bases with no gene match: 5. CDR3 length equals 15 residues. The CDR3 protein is CASSEWDRGGSPLHF. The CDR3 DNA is TGTGCCAGCAGTGAATGGGACAGGGGAGGATCACCCCTCCACTTT.

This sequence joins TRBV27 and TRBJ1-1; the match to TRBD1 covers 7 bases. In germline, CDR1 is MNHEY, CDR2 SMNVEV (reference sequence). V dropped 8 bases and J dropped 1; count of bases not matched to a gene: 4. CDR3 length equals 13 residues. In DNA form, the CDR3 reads TGTGCCAGCTGGACAGGACCGAACACTGAAGCTTTCTTT. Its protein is CASWTGPNTEAFF.

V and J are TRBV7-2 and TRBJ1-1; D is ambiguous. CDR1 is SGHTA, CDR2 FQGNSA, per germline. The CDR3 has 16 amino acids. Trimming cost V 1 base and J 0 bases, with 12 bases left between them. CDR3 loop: CASSLGTGLLNTEAFF. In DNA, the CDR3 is TGTGCCAGCAGCTTAGGCACGGGTCTCTTGAACACTGAAGCTTTCTTT.

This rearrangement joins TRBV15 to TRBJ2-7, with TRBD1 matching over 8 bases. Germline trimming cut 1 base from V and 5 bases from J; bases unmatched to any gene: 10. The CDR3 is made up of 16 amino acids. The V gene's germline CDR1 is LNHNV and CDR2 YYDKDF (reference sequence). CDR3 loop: CATSRGDRDRWHEQYF. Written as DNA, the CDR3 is TGTGCCACCAGCAGAGGAGACCGGGACAGGTGGCACGAGCAGTACTTC.

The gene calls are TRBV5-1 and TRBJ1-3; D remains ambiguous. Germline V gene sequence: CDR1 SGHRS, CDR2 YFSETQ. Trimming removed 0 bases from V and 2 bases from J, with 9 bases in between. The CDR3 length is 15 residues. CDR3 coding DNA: TGCGCCAGCAGCTTGGGGGCGGGTGCTGGAAACACCATATATTTT. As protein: CASSLGAGAGNTIYF.

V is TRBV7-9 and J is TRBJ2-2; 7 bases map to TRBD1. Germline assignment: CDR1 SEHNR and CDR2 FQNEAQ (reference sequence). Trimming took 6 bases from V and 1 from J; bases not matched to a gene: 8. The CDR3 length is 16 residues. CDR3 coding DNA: TGTGCCAGCAGACGGTGGACAGGTGTGAACACCGGGGAGCTGTTTTTT. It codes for CASRRWTGVNTGELFF.

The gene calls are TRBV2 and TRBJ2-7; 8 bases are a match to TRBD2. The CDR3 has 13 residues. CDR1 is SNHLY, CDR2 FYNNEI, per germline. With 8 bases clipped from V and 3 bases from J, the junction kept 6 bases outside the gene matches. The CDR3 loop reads CASVVGLGYEQYF. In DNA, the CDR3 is TGTGCCAGCGTTGTGGGACTAGGCTACGAGCAGTACTTC.

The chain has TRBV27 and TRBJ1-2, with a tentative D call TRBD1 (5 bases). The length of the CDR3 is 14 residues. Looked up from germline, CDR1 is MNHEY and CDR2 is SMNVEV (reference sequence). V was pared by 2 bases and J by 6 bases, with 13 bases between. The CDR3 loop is CASSLVGGWDGYTF. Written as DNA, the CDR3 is TGTGCCAGCAGTTTAGTGGGGGGATGGGATGGCTACACCTTC.

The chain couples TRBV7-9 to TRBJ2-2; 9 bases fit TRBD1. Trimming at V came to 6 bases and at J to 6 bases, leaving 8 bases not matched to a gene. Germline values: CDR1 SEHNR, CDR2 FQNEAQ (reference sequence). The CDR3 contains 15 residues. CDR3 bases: TGTGCCAGCAGACCAAGGGGACAGGGAGCCGGGGAGCTGTTTTTT. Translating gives CASRPRGQGAGELFF.

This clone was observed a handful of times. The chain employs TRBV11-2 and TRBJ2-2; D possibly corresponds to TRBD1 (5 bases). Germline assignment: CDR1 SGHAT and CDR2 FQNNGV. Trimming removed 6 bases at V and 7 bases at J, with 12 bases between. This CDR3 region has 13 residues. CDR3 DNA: TGTGCCAGCAGACGGTGGGGCGACGGGGAGCTGTTTTTT. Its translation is CASRRWGDGELFF.

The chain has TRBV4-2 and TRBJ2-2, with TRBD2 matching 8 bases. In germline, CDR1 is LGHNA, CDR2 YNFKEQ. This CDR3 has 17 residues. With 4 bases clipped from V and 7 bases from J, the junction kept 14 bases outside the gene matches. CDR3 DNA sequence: TGTGCCAGCAGCCCCCTTCGAGCGGGGGCCAGAGGCGGGGAGCTGTTTTTT. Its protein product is CASSPLRAGARGGELFF.